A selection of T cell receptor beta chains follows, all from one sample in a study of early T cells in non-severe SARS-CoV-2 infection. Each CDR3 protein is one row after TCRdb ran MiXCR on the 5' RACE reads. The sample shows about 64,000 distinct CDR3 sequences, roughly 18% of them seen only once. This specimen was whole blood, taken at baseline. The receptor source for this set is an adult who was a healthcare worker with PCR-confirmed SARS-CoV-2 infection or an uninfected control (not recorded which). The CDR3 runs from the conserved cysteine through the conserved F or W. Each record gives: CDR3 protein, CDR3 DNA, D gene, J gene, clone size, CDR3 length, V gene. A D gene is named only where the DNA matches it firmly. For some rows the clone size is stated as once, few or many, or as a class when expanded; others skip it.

CDR3: CASSLSTGTYYEQYF
DNA: TGTGCCAGTAGTCTTTCGACAGGGACTTATTACGAGCAGTACTTC
D: .
J: TRBJ2-7
size: .
length: 15
V: TRBV19

CDR3: CASSRDRTEAFF
DNA: TGTGCCAGCAGCCGGGACCGGACTGAAGCTTTCTTT
D: .
J: TRBJ1-1
size: .
length: 12
V: TRBV11-2

CDR3: CASTRTQTGELFF
DNA: TGTGCCAGCACACGGACTCAGACCGGGGAGCTGTTTTTT
D: .
J: TRBJ2-2
size: few
length: 13
V: TRBV6-2/TRBV6-3

CDR3: CASSPGVGANVLTF
DNA: TGTGCCAGCAGCCCCGGCGTTGGGGCCAACGTCCTGACTTTC
D: .
J: TRBJ2-6
size: .
length: 14
V: TRBV7-6

CDR3: CASSSGTMNTEAFF
DNA: TGTGCCAGCAGCTCTGGGACGATGAACACTGAAGCTTTCTTT
D: .
J: TRBJ1-1
size: few
length: 14
V: TRBV5-4

CDR3: CASSLGGASNEQFF
DNA: TGCGCCAGCAGTCTCGGGGGGGCCTCGAATGAGCAGTTCTTC
D: TRBD2
J: TRBJ2-1
size: few
length: 14
V: TRBV5-1

CDR3: CASSLAGYNEQFF
DNA: TGTGCCAGCAGTTTAGCAGGCTACAATGAGCAGTTCTTC
D: .
J: TRBJ2-1
size: many
length: 13
V: TRBV28

CDR3: CSVERQKSGELFF
DNA: TGCAGCGTTGAACGGCAGAAGTCCGGGGAGCTGTTTTTT
D: .
J: TRBJ2-2
size: .
length: 13
V: TRBV29-1

CDR3: CASSVGQDSGANVLTF
DNA: TGCGCCAGCAGCGTGGGACAGGACTCTGGGGCCAACGTCCTGACTTTC
D: TRBD1
J: TRBJ2-6
size: many
length: 16
V: TRBV5-1

CDR3: CASSLLGSSGYNEQFF
DNA: TGTGCCAGCAGCTTACTAGGCAGCTCGGGCTACAATGAGCAGTTCTTC
D: .
J: TRBJ2-1
size: .
length: 16
V: TRBV7-2

CDR3: CSLQEQGKYEQFF
DNA: TGCAGCTTACAGGAACAGGGGAAGTATGAGCAGTTCTTC
D: TRBD1
J: TRBJ2-1
size: .
length: 13
V: TRBV29-1

CDR3: CSARRQGSIYF
DNA: TGCAGTGCTAGAAGACAGGGCTCCATATATTTT
D: TRBD1
J: TRBJ1-3
size: .
length: 11
V: TRBV20-1

CDR3: CASSQRGQGSGGELFF
DNA: TGTGCCAGCAGCCAAAGGGGACAGGGGTCCGGCGGGGAGCTGTTTTTT
D: TRBD1
J: TRBJ2-2
size: many
length: 16
V: TRBV6-6

CDR3: CASSPPGGSPLHF
DNA: TGTGCCAGCAGCCCGCCTGGGGGTTCACCCCTCCACTTT
D: .
J: TRBJ1-6
size: .
length: 13
V: TRBV5-4

CDR3: CATRSGPENTIYF
DNA: TGCGCCACCCGGTCAGGGCCTGAAAACACCATATATTTT
D: .
J: TRBJ1-3
size: once
length: 13
V: TRBV5-1

CDR3: CASSPAGGSYEQYF
DNA: TGTGCCAGCAGCCCGGCGGGAGGGAGCTACGAGCAGTACTTC
D: TRBD2
J: TRBJ2-7
size: .
length: 14
V: TRBV4-2

CDR3: CASSLYAAPWGSPLHF
DNA: TGTGCCAGCAGCTTGTACGCAGCTCCTTGGGGTTCACCCCTCCACTTT
D: .
J: TRBJ1-6
size: .
length: 16
V: TRBV5-6

CDR3: CASSLGGEETQYF
DNA: TGTGCCAGCAGTTTGGGAGGAGAAGAGACCCAGTACTTC
D: .
J: TRBJ2-5
size: .
length: 13
V: TRBV12-3/TRBV12-4

CDR3: CASSIGALGKNTEAFF
DNA: TGTGCCAGTAGTATAGGAGCTTTGGGAAAGAACACTGAAGCTTTCTTT
D: .
J: TRBJ1-1
size: few
length: 16
V: TRBV19

CDR3: CSARGPGLGTEQYF
DNA: TGCAGTGCTAGAGGTCCGGGACTAGGTACAGAACAGTACTTC
D: TRBD2
J: TRBJ2-7
size: .
length: 14
V: TRBV20-1

CDR3: CSARGVADEQYF
DNA: TGCAGTGCTAGAGGTGTGGCCGACGAGCAGTACTTC
D: .
J: TRBJ2-7
size: .
length: 12
V: TRBV20-1

CDR3: CASSLSHRFSSYEQYF
DNA: TGTGCCAGCAGTTTAAGTCACAGGTTTAGCTCCTACGAGCAGTACTTC
D: .
J: TRBJ2-7
size: many
length: 16
V: TRBV28

CDR3: CASSQGRGPYEQYF
DNA: TGCGCCAGCAGCCAAGGCAGGGGACCCTACGAGCAGTACTTC
D: .
J: TRBJ2-7
size: few
length: 14
V: TRBV4-3

CDR3: CASSPLGLAGGSYNEQFF
DNA: TGTGCCAGCAGCCCACTAGGACTAGCGGGGGGATCATACAATGAGCAGTTCTTC
D: TRBD2
J: TRBJ2-1
size: medium-sized
length: 18
V: TRBV7-9

CDR3: CASRLRSGGMDYGYTF
DNA: TGTGCCAGCAGGCTTCGATCAGGGGGTATGGACTATGGCTACACCTTC
D: TRBD1
J: TRBJ1-2
size: .
length: 16
V: TRBV28

CDR3: CASSLWASHVYEQYF
DNA: TGTGCCAGCAGCTTGTGGGCTAGCCACGTCTACGAGCAGTACTTC
D: .
J: TRBJ2-7
size: many
length: 15
V: TRBV7-3

CDR3: CASSFAGAGNFQETQYF
DNA: TGTGCCAGCAGCTTCGCCGGCGCGGGCAACTTCCAAGAGACCCAGTACTTC
D: .
J: TRBJ2-5
size: .
length: 17
V: TRBV5-5

CDR3: CASRGREKLFF
DNA: TGTGCCAGTAGGGGAAGAGAAAAACTGTTTTTT
D: .
J: TRBJ1-4
size: .
length: 11
V: TRBV19

CDR3: CASSLTYEQYF
DNA: TGTGCCAGCAGCTTAACCTACGAGCAGTACTTC
D: .
J: TRBJ2-7
size: many
length: 11
V: TRBV11-2

CDR3: CSVVQGRNSPLHF
DNA: TGCAGCGTTGTTCAGGGAAGAAATTCACCCCTCCACTTT
D: .
J: TRBJ1-6
size: many
length: 13
V: TRBV29-1

CDR3: CASSLGFIAEAFF
DNA: TGTGCCAGCAGCCTGGGATTTATTGCTGAAGCTTTCTTT
D: .
J: TRBJ1-1
size: many
length: 13
V: TRBV12-3/TRBV12-4

CDR3: CASSQKEGIEAFF
DNA: TGTGCCAGCAGCCAAAAGGAGGGGATTGAAGCTTTCTTT
D: .
J: TRBJ1-1
size: few
length: 13
V: TRBV4-2

CDR3: CASSDLAGGTDTQYF
DNA: TGTGCCAGCAGTGACCTAGCGGGGGGCACAGATACGCAGTATTTT
D: TRBD2
J: TRBJ2-3
size: .
length: 15
V: TRBV6-4

CDR3: CASSGNWGSTDTQYF
DNA: TGTGCCAGCAGTGGAAACTGGGGGAGCACAGATACGCAGTATTTT
D: .
J: TRBJ2-3
size: few
length: 15
V: TRBV2

CDR3: CASSDPSLLQETQYF
DNA: TGCGCCAGCAGTGATCCCTCCTTGCTCCAAGAGACCCAGTACTTC
D: .
J: TRBJ2-5
size: few
length: 15
V: TRBV10-1

CDR3: CASSYLGGNQPQHF
DNA: TGTGCCAGCAGTTACCTAGGTGGCAATCAGCCCCAGCATTTT
D: .
J: TRBJ1-5
size: .
length: 14
V: TRBV6-6

CDR3: CASSGQGLTEAFF
DNA: TGCGCCAGCAGCGGACAGGGATTGACTGAAGCTTTCTTT
D: TRBD1
J: TRBJ1-1
size: few
length: 13
V: TRBV10-1

CDR3: CASRDLDGYTF
DNA: TGTGCCAGCAGGGACCTCGATGGCTACACCTTC
D: .
J: TRBJ1-2
size: few
length: 11
V: TRBV28

CDR3: CASSLGLRAGSYEQYF
DNA: TGTGCCAGCAGCTTAGGTCTTAGGGCTGGATCGTACGAGCAGTACTTC
D: .
J: TRBJ2-7
size: .
length: 16
V: TRBV7-8

CDR3: CASSVLYTDTQYF
DNA: TGTGCCAGCAGTGTACTATACACAGATACGCAGTATTTT
D: .
J: TRBJ2-3
size: .
length: 13
V: TRBV6-1

CDR3: CASSLPGTNTGELFF
DNA: TGTGCCAGCAGTTTACCTGGGACGAACACCGGGGAGCTGTTTTTT
D: .
J: TRBJ2-2
size: .
length: 15
V: TRBV28

CDR3: CASSSPLGGIPYNEQFF
DNA: TGTGCCAGCAGTTCGCCCCTAGGAGGGATCCCCTACAATGAGCAGTTCTTC
D: .
J: TRBJ2-1
size: .
length: 17
V: TRBV27

CDR3: CASSIGTAGNQPQHF
DNA: TGTGCCAGCAGTATTGGGACAGCAGGCAATCAGCCCCAGCATTTT
D: TRBD1
J: TRBJ1-5
size: many
length: 15
V: TRBV12-3/TRBV12-4

CDR3: CASRKDPMNTEAFF
DNA: TGTGCCAGCAGAAAAGACCCGATGAACACTGAAGCTTTCTTT
D: .
J: TRBJ1-1
size: .
length: 14
V: TRBV27

CDR3: CASSFPPRAGEVGELFF
DNA: TGTGCCAGCAGCTTCCCCCCTCGAGCGGGAGAGGTCGGGGAGCTGTTTTTT
D: TRBD2
J: TRBJ2-2
size: once
length: 17
V: TRBV7-8

CDR3: CASSVRQGGMAFF
DNA: TGTGCCAGCAGCGTAAGACAGGGGGGGATGGCTTTCTTT
D: TRBD1
J: TRBJ1-1
size: .
length: 13
V: TRBV7-2

CDR3: CASTASSGRTGELFF
DNA: TGTGCCAGCACCGCCTCTAGCGGGAGGACCGGGGAGCTGTTTTTT
D: TRBD2
J: TRBJ2-2
size: .
length: 15
V: TRBV12-3/TRBV12-4

CDR3: CSARSLGQAYEQYF
DNA: TGCAGTGCTAGAAGTTTAGGCCAAGCCTACGAGCAGTACTTC
D: .
J: TRBJ2-7
size: .
length: 14
V: TRBV20-1

CDR3: CASSQEMAANYGYTF
DNA: TGCGCCAGCAGCCAAGAGATGGCAGCTAACTATGGCTACACCTTC
D: .
J: TRBJ1-2
size: few
length: 15
V: TRBV4-1

CDR3: CASSIARNGLAGGNTDTQYF
DNA: TGTGCCAGTAGTATAGCACGGAATGGACTAGCGGGGGGGAACACAGATACGCAGTATTTT
D: TRBD2
J: TRBJ2-3
size: .
length: 20
V: TRBV19

CDR3: CASSLPNNEQFF
DNA: TGTGCCAGCAGTCTCCCCAACAATGAGCAGTTCTTC
D: .
J: TRBJ2-1
size: many
length: 12
V: TRBV12-3/TRBV12-4

CDR3: CSARSGGGWSDTEAFF
DNA: TGCAGTGCTAGATCCGGGGGAGGGTGGTCGGACACTGAAGCTTTCTTT
D: .
J: TRBJ1-1
size: few
length: 16
V: TRBV20-1

CDR3: CSVRQGAGYGYTF
DNA: TGCAGCGTACGACAGGGGGCGGGTTATGGCTACACCTTC
D: TRBD1
J: TRBJ1-2
size: .
length: 13
V: TRBV29-1

CDR3: CASSFRAGDNSPLHF
DNA: TGTGCCAGCAGCTTTAGGGCGGGGGATAATTCACCCCTCCACTTT
D: .
J: TRBJ1-6
size: few
length: 15
V: TRBV7-9

CDR3: CASRKQGSTDTQYF
DNA: TGTGCCAGCAGGAAACAGGGGTCCACAGATACGCAGTATTTT
D: TRBD1
J: TRBJ2-3
size: .
length: 14
V: TRBV6-6

CDR3: CASSDPGTGRTEAFF
DNA: TGTGCCAGCAGCGATCCCGGGACAGGAAGGACTGAAGCTTTCTTT
D: TRBD1
J: TRBJ1-1
size: .
length: 15
V: TRBV6-2/TRBV6-3

CDR3: CASSPDGSYGYTF
DNA: TGTGCCAGCAGTCCGGACGGGAGCTATGGCTACACCTTC
D: .
J: TRBJ1-2
size: many
length: 13
V: TRBV6-2/TRBV6-3

CDR3: CASSYGSDAVNYGYTF
DNA: TGTGCCAGCAGTTACGGCAGCGATGCTGTTAACTATGGCTACACCTTC
D: .
J: TRBJ1-2
size: .
length: 16
V: TRBV6-5

CDR3: CASSATGGDYGYTF
DNA: TGCGCCAGCAGCGCCACCGGCGGGGACTATGGCTACACCTTC
D: .
J: TRBJ1-2
size: .
length: 14
V: TRBV5-1